Below, one T cell receptor beta chain is given with its context. This sample is drawn from a study of blood T cell repertoires in COVID-19. The overall study: The origin of the acute and convalescent COVID-19 samples was the United States, Italy and Spain. The analysed material was cDNA or gDNA that came from T cells, B-cell-depleted T cells, or PBMCs.

The germline V gene encodes CDR1 SQVTM and CDR2 ANQGSEA. CDR3 size: 13 residues. V lost 7 bases, J lost 3 bases, and 8 bases stayed unmatched. Repertoires were generated with immunoSEQ multiplex PCR, while TCRdb's copy carries only in-frame clones and drops some. The repertoire holds about 260,000 clones, with 70% to 90% as singletons. The sample taken for sequencing was peripheral blood. The chain joins TRBV29-1 to TRBJ1-1; 7 bases map to TRBD1. The sequence derives from a woman in her thirties or forties with acute or convalescent COVID-19. The CDR3 loop is CSGWRGQDTEAFF. Here the CDR3 DNA reads TGCAGCGGTTGGAGGGGGCAGGACACTGAAGCTTTCTTT.